The 4 T cell receptor beta chains in this list originate from one sample, sequenced in a study of blood T cell repertoires in COVID-19. TCRdb's copy holds only in-frame clones and misses some; the assay was immunoSEQ multiplex PCR. The sample yields about 140,000 clones, 70% to 90% seen once. Sequenced material: PBMCs or T cells enriched from blood (not recorded which). The receptors originated from a woman in her forties or fifties with acute COVID-19.

J is TRBJ1-5 and V is TRBV5-1, with 7 bases matching TRBD1. CDR3 length equals 14 residues. The germline CDR1 and CDR2 sequences are SGHRS and YFSETQ. After removal of 6 bases from V and 6 bases from J, the junction contained 9 bases not matched to a gene. For the CDR3, the DNA is TGCGCCAGCAAACCGACAGGGACGGGTCAGCCCCAGCATTTT. The encoded protein is CASKPTGTGQPQHF.

This clone was counted at least ten times. The V and J genes are TRBV30 and TRBJ1-2, with a tentative D call TRBD1 (6 bases). The germline V gene has CDR1 GTSNPN and CDR2 SVGIG (reference sequence). Trimming shortened V by 5 bases and J by 3 bases, and 28 bases separated the two germline ends. This CDR3 region has 18 residues. The CDR3 loop reads CAWRGQSLSTSYYYGYTF. CDR3 DNA: TGTGCCTGGCGCGGACAGTCTCTCTCCACGTCCTACTACTATGGCTACACCTTC.

This clone was found once. V is TRBV5-5 and J is TRBJ2-1; D might be TRBD1 (5 bases). Germline assignment: CDR1 SGHKS and CDR2 YYEKEE (reference sequence). The CDR3 extends over 17 amino acids. V lost 0 bases to trimming and J lost 1 base, with 14 bases between them. CDR3 in amino acids: CASSLAGRGLSYNEQFF. In DNA form, the CDR3 reads TGTGCCAGCAGCTTGGCGGGTAGGGGCCTATCCTACAATGAGCAGTTCTTC.

This clone was seen more than once but under ten times. J is TRBJ1-5 and V is TRBV11-3; 10 positions match TRBD1. The J segment lost 2 bases and the V segment lost 6 bases, leaving 7 bases of the junction unmatched. The length of the CDR3 is 16 residues. The germline CDR1 and CDR2 sequences are SGHNT and YENEEA. CDR3 DNA: TGTGCCAGCAGAGTGACAGGGGGCTTAGGCAATCAGCCCCAGCATTTT. Protein product: CASRVTGGLGNQPQHF.